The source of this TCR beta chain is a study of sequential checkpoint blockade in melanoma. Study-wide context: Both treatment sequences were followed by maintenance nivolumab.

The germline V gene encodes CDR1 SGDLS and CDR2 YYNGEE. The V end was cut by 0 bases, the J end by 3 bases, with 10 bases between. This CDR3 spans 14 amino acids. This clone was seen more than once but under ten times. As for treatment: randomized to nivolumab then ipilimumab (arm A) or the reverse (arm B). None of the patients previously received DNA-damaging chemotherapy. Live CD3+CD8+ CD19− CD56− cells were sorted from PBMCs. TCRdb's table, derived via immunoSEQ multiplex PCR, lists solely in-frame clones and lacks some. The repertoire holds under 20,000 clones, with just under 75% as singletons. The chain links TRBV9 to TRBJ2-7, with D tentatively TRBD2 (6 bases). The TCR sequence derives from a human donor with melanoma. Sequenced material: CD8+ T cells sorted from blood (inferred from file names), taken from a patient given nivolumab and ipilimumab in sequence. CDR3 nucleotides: TGTGCCAGCAGCGTAGGTCTAGCGAGCTACGAGCAGTACTTC. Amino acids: CASSVGLASYEQYF.